This T cell receptor beta chain appears in the sequencing data of a study of control samples from healthy donors and cancer patients. Assay: immunoSEQ multiplex PCR; the TCRdb copy retains only in-frame clones and omits some. The sample carries 200,000 to 250,000 clones, roughly 94% recorded once. Trimming took 5 bases from V and 2 from J, leaving 16 bases between them. The germline V gene has CDR1 MDHEN and CDR2 SYDVKM. The CDR3 is 15 residues long. The sample taken for sequencing was blood. The TCR originated in a man aged 45-65 years in good health. This rearrangement joins TRBV28 to TRBJ2-7; D assignment may be TRBD1 or TRBD2 (6 bases each). CDR3 protein: CASSPQGTGAYEQYV. The CDR3 nucleotides read TGTGCCAGCAGTCCGCAGGGGACGGGGGCCTACGAGCAGTACGTC.